What follows describes a single T cell receptor (beta chain). Antigen unknown. The CDR3 covers 13 residues. CDR1 and CDR2 from the germline V gene are SGHRS and YFSETQ. The V segment lost 2 bases and the J segment 8 bases; nucleotides outside the gene matches: 2. The sample comes from a study of T cell responses to AZD1222 COVID-19 vaccine. Across the whole study: Recipients boosted at about 4 weeks or about 12 weeks are pooled. Whole-study results and caveats: Reports indicate that nearly half of spike-specific TCRs are directed at unmutated variant regions.

The repertoire was sequenced with immunoSEQ multiplex PCR; TCRdb's copy has only in-frame clones and lacks some. The sample holds 100,000 to 150,000 clones, around 92% seen once. The origin of this receptor is an adult in good health. The sequencing here drew on peripheral blood, taken on day 0 of AZD1222 vaccination. The chain has TRBV5-1 and TRBJ1-4; 8 nucleotides agree with TRBD1. In nucleotides, the CDR3 is TGCGCCAGCAGCTTAAGGGACAGGGAAAAACTGTTTTTT. This gives the protein CASSLRDREKLFF.